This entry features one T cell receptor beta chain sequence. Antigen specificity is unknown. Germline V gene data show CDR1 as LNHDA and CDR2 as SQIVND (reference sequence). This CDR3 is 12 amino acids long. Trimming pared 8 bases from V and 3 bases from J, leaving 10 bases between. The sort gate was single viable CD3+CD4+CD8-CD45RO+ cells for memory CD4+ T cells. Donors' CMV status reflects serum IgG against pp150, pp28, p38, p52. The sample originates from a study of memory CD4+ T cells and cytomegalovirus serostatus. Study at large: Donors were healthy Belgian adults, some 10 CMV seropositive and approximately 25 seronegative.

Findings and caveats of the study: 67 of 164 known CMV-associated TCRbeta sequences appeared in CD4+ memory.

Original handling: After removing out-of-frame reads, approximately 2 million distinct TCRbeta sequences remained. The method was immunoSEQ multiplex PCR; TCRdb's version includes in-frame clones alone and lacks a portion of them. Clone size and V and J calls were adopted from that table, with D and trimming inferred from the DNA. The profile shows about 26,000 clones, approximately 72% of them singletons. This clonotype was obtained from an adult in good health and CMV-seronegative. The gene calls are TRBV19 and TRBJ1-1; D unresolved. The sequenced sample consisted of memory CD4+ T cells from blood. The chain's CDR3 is CASFNRDTEAFF. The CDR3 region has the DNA TGTGCCAGTTTCAACCGGGACACTGAAGCTTTCTTT.